Shown below are 8 T cell receptor beta chains from a single sample sequenced in a study of patients and donors after allogeneic stem cell transplantation (dated by TCRdb to the early 2020s). The library was built by means of RT-PCR. Sequencing relied on a NextSeq 550. TCRdb reprocessing: public reads trimmed at Q25 with fastp, clones called with MiXCR, in-frame beta chains kept. Each CDR3 protein gets just one entry, which takes the most common genes and DNA from the rows behind it. This sample comprises about a million distinct CDR3 sequences, roughly 17% of them detected only once. Of the sample, around 6% is held by the ten largest clones. Sequencing was done on a sample of blood, either unsorted or a sorted T cell fraction (not recorded which). The receptors originated from a human donor who was either an allogeneic HSCT recipient or a stem cell or donor lymphocyte infusion donor (not recorded which). It is not recorded whose cells these are; they may come from a transplant donor.

The chain has TRBV21-1 and TRBJ2-1; no check of the table's D call, TRBD2, against the DNA was made. TRBV21-1 is recorded as a pseudogene. This CDR3 is built from 14 residues. The CDR3: CASSGTRVCNEQFF. The CDR3 bases are TGTGCCAGCAGTGGGACTAGAGTGTGCAATGAGCAGTTCTTC.

The V call is TRBV12-3 or TRBV12-4, the J call TRBJ2-5; 8 positions match TRBD2. The length of the CDR3 is 14 residues. The CDR3 region is CSVGGGGKGETQYF. Here the CDR3 DNA reads TGTTCGGTTGGGGGCGGGGGGAAGGGAGAGACCCAGTACTTC.

This clonotype was observed a few times. J is TRBJ1-2 and V is TRBV6-1; D gene uncertain. Germline loops: CDR1 MNHNS, CDR2 SASEGT. The CDR3 runs to 14 residues. V was pared by 8 bases and J by 6 bases, with 19 bases between. CDR3 in DNA: TGTGCCAGCGTACAGAGGACGGGATGGAATGGCTACACCTTC. Translated, it gives CASVQRTGWNGYTF.

This clonotype was observed a handful of times. The V call is TRBV20-1, the J call TRBJ2-1; D gene unclear. The CDR3 runs to 13 residues. The germline CDR1 and CDR2 sequences are DFQATT and SNEGSKA (reference sequence). V lost 3 bases and J 8 bases, leaving 14 bases between the germline ends. CDR3 protein: CSASPLGQDEQFF. CDR3 sequence (DNA): TGCAGTGCTAGCCCCCTTGGGCAGGATGAGCAGTTCTTC.

V and J are TRBV5-1 and TRBJ2-7; 10 bases fit TRBD2. This CDR3 spans 16 amino acids. V lost 0 bases and J lost 7; bases outside the gene matches: 10. Germline V gene lookup returns CDR1 SGHRS and CDR2 YFSETQ. The CDR3 region is CASSLERSGGAGEQYF. The CDR3 coding sequence is TGCGCCAGCAGCTTGGAGCGGAGCGGGGGGGCTGGGGAGCAGTACTTC.

The genes are TRBV5-5 and TRBJ2-2; 9 bases map to TRBD1. The germline gives CDR1 SGHKS, CDR2 YYEKEE (reference sequence). The CDR3 runs 18 residues. V gave up 0 bases and J gave up 4 bases; unmatched junction bases: 10. CDR3 DNA sequence: TGTGCCAGCAGCTTGGGGGGACAGGGAATCTTTCGCACCGGGGAGCTGTTTTTT. Translation: CASSLGGQGIFRTGELFF.

The chain couples TRBV19 to TRBJ2-7; D is uncertain. Germline assignment: CDR1 LNHDA and CDR2 SQIVND (reference sequence). V shed 5 bases and J shed 3 bases, with 14 bases lying between them. The CDR3 extends over 14 amino acids. CDR3 bases: TGTGCCAGTAGTTCAGGCGGACCCCACTACGAGCAGTACTTC. The encoded protein is CASSSGGPHYEQYF.

This clonotype was picked up a small number of times. CDR3 sequence (DNA): TGTGCCAGCAGTTGGACGGAGAGCGGGCAGTTCTTC. It translates to CASSWTESGQFF. This chain joins TRBV2 and TRBJ2-1; perhaps TRBD2 as D (5 bases). Trimming stripped 5 bases from V and 12 bases from J, with 14 bases between. In germline, CDR1 is SNHLY, CDR2 FYNNEI. The CDR3 contains 12 residues.